This TCR beta chain was profiled in a study of lymphopenia after photon versus proton radiotherapy. Clones were read by immunoSEQ multiplex PCR, and TCRdb kept only the in-frame ones, dropping some. Among roughly 30,000 clones listed, over 80% were seen once. Germline CDR1 is MNHEY and CDR2 is SMNVEV (reference sequence). The CDR3 spans 15 residues. Trimming at V came to 3 bases and at J to 12 bases, leaving 10 bases not matched to a gene. To note about this clone: What it recognizes is unknown.

Findings of the study overall: Post-nadir TCR diversity decline inversely tracked overall survival among those who died.

The origin of this receptor is a woman aged 60-70 years with cholangiocarcinoma. Some clones in this sample may be carry-over from other donors' samples. The source material was peripheral blood, sampled from a patient treated with proton-based radiotherapy. The rearrangement joins TRBV27 to TRBJ2-2, with TRBD2 matching 10 bases. CDR3 sequence: CASSLRTSGRGKLFF. The CDR3 region has the DNA TGTGCCAGCAGTTTGAGGACTAGCGGCCGTGGGAAGCTGTTTTTT.